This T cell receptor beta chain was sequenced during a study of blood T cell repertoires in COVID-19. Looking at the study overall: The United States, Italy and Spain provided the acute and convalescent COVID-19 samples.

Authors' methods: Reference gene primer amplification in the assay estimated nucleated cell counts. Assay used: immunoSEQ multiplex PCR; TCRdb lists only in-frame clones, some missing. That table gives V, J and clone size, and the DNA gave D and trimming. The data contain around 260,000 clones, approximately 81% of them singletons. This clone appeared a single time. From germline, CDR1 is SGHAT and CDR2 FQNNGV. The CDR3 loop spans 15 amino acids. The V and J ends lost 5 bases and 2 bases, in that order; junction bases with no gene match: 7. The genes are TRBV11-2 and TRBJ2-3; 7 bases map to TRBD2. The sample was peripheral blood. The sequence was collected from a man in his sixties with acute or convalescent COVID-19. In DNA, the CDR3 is TGTGCCAGCAGCCGAGGACTAGTCCTCACAGATACGCAGTATTTT. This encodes CASSRGLVLTDTQYF.